The 4 T cell receptor beta chains below all came from one sample that was sequenced in a study of OX40 agonist ivuxolimab in advanced cancers. Sequencing used immunoSEQ multiplex PCR; TCRdb keeps in-frame clones, though not all of them. Of about 150,000 clones in the sample, 90% were seen once. Specimen: CD4+ or CD8+ T cells sorted from blood, collected in a trial of the OX40 agonist ivuxolimab. The receptors stem from an adult with an advanced solid tumor such as melanoma, head and neck, liver or kidney cancer.

The chain uses TRBV19 and TRBJ1-1, with D hard to call. CDR1 is LNHDA and CDR2 is SQIVND in the germline V gene (reference sequence). The CDR3 runs to 14 residues. V was cut by 6 bases and J by 1 base, with 12 bases left in between. The CDR3 nucleotides are TGTGCCAGTAGCCCACCGTATAAGAACACTGAAGCTTTCTTT. It specifies CASSPPYKNTEAFF.

DNA of the CDR3: TGTGCCAGTAGTAAAGTGGGGGTCGTAAACACTGAAGCTTTCTTT. This codes for CASSKVGVVNTEAFF. The chain employs TRBV19 and TRBJ1-1, with D perhaps matching TRBD1 (5 bases). This CDR3 has 15 residues. CDR1 and CDR2 from the germline V gene are LNHDA and SQIVND (reference sequence). Trimming took off 4 bases at V and 2 bases at J, with 14 bases between the two ends.

The rearrangement uses TRBV29-1 and TRBJ1-5; no clear D. Between the trimmed V and J ends, which lost 4 bases and 2 bases, there was a span of 12 bases. There are 14 residues in the CDR3. Germline V lookup: CDR1 SQVTM, CDR2 ANQGSEA. The CDR3 is CSVGERGGNQPQHF. Written as DNA, the CDR3 is TGCAGCGTTGGGGAAAGAGGAGGCAATCAGCCCCAGCATTTT.

The chain combines TRBV30 with TRBJ2-7; D not certain. V lost 3 bases and J lost 2, with 5 bases in between. Germline CDR1 is GTSNPN and CDR2 is SVGIG (reference sequence). The CDR3 is 11 residues long. CDR3 DNA: TGTGCCTGGAGACGGGCCTACGAGCAGTACTTC. This translates into CAWRRAYEQYF.